This T cell receptor (beta chain) was retrieved from a study of T cells in localized non-small cell lung cancer. Germline loops: CDR1 SGHTS, CDR2 YDEGEE. J lost 0 bases, V lost 0 bases, and 7 bases had no gene match. The CDR3 length is 18 residues. Generated by immunoSEQ multiplex PCR, the TCRdb table keeps only in-frame clones and is missing some. This sample has more than 12,000 clones, with 85% found just once. Material: peripheral blood, obtained before any cancer treatment. This chain joins TRBV5-8 and TRBJ2-3, with TRBD2 matching over 10 bases. The receptor was isolated from a female donor of 60 years or more with stage I squamous cell lung carcinoma. Here the CDR3 reads CASSLVLSTSGSTDTQYF. As DNA, the CDR3 is TGTGCCAGCAGCTTGGTTCTCTCGACTAGCGGGAGCACAGATACGCAGTATTTT.